This TCR beta chain was recovered during a study of blood T cell repertoires in COVID-19. Whole-study context: The study counted Cohort 3 donors as recovered given two negative PCRs, clearance, or symptom resolution.

Per the germline V gene, CDR1 is ENHRY and CDR2 is SYGVKD. V lost 2 bases and J lost 6; bases outside the gene matches: 7. This CDR3 contains 16 residues. Participant-reported clinical history was the basis for cohort assignment. The table came from immunoSEQ multiplex PCR; TCRdb's copy has only in-frame clones and leaves some out. Here the sample spans 150,000 to 200,000 clones, around 87% being singletons. The chain uses TRBV10-3 and TRBJ1-2; 12 positions match TRBD1. What was sequenced was PBMCs or T cells enriched from blood (not recorded which). The sequence was collected from a woman in her thirties or forties in a cohort exposed to, infected with or recovered from COVID-19 (not recorded which). The DNA for the CDR3 is TGTGCCATCAGTGAGAAGGTTGGGACAGGGGGCCATGGCTACACCTTC. It translates to CAISEKVGTGGHGYTF.